These 18 T cell receptor beta chains originate from one sample sequenced in a study of blood T cells in healthy people across ages. Through a sample-barcoded 5' primer and a J-beta primer mix, a second PCR was run for roughly 6 to 11 cycles. TCRdb re-analysed the 5' RACE reads in MiXCR, keeping a single row per CDR3 protein. Among roughly 800,000 distinct CDR3 sequences listed, roughly 64% were seen once. Input material: blood. The receptors shown here come from a man in his thirties or forties in good health.

The V call is TRBV29-1, the J call TRBJ2-3, with D hard to call. Trimming removed 8 bases from V and 4 bases from J, with 10 bases in between. Germline V gene sequence: CDR1 SQVTM, CDR2 ANQGSEA. The CDR3 extends over 11 amino acids. The CDR3 region has the DNA TGCAGCCAACGGTGGGCAGATACGCAGTATTTT. It translates to CSQRWADTQYF.

This clonotype was picked up a small number of times. The genes are TRBV30 and TRBJ2-7; no firm D call. This CDR3 contains 13 residues. CDR1 and CDR2 (germline): GTSNPN, SVGIG (reference sequence). The V end was cut by 4 bases, the J end by 0 bases, with 10 bases between. CDR3 protein: CAWNPPSSYEQYF. The CDR3, as DNA: TGTGCCTGGAACCCCCCCTCCTCCTACGAGCAGTACTTC.

The chain employs TRBV6-6 and TRBJ2-1, with a tentative D call TRBD2 (6 bases). Germline loops: CDR1 MNHNY, CDR2 SVGAGI (reference sequence). The CDR3 has 14 residues. Trimming left V 2 bases short and J 7 bases short, with 12 bases between. Here the CDR3 reads CASSYVTGANEQFF. The CDR3 DNA reads TGTGCCAGCAGTTACGTGACGGGAGCTAATGAGCAGTTCTTC.

The genes are TRBV4-2 and TRBJ2-4; 7 positions agree with TRBD2. The J call may be mistaken, given a closer DNA end match to TRBJ2-7. In germline, CDR1 is LGHNA, CDR2 YNFKEQ. This CDR3 comprises 15 residues. The chain's CDR3 is CASSQDSGTTYEQYF. CDR3 DNA sequence: TGTGCCAGCAGCCAAGATAGTGGGACTACCTACGAGCAGTACTTC.

In its sample, this clonotype was seen a few times. The gene calls are TRBV20-1 and TRBJ2-1, with D possibly TRBD1 on 5 matching bases. Trimming shortened V by 2 bases and J by 4 bases, and 15 bases separated the two germline ends. This CDR3 comprises 15 residues. Germline CDR1 is DFQATT and CDR2 is SNEGSKA (reference sequence). The CDR3 loop is CSARHRIQVYNEQFF. The CDR3 DNA reads as TGCAGTGCTAGACACCGAATACAGGTTTACAATGAGCAGTTCTTC.

The chain uses TRBV7-2 and TRBJ1-1; no clear D gene. Trimming took off 2 bases at V and 1 base at J, with 11 bases between the two ends. Germline loops: CDR1 SGHTA, CDR2 FQGNSA. CDR3 size: 15 residues. The CDR3 DNA reads TGTGCCAGCAGCTTAACATTCATTCCGAACACTGAAGCTTTCTTT. Encoded protein: CASSLTFIPNTEAFF.

The chain carries TRBV10-2 and TRBJ1-1; 9 nucleotides match TRBD1. This CDR3 is 14 amino acids long. V lost 7 bases and J lost 4; bases outside the gene matches: 7. Germline CDR1 reads WSHSY; CDR2 reads SAAADI. CDR3 amino acids: CASKKDRGGTEAFF. The CDR3 DNA reads as TGCGCCAGCAAAAAAGACAGGGGGGGCACTGAAGCTTTCTTT.

This clonotype was detected a few times. The rearrangement uses TRBV28 and TRBJ1-2; D might be TRBD1 (6 bases). The CDR3 length is 14 residues. V gave up 8 bases and J gave up 7 bases, with 20 bases separating them. Germline V gives CDR1 MDHEN, CDR2 SYDVKM. CDR3 protein: CASSEGGLKGGYTF. Here the CDR3 DNA reads TGTGCCAGCTCCGAGGGGGGGCTTAAGGGTGGCTACACCTTC.

The rearrangement joins TRBV7-2 to TRBJ2-1; 9 bases match TRBD2. CDR1 and CDR2 from the germline V gene are SGHTA and FQGNSA. This CDR3 spans 16 amino acids. With V trimmed by 5 bases and J by 6 bases, 11 bases remained unmatched. The CDR3 DNA reads as TGTGCCAGCAGCCGTGAAAGCGGGGGGAATATCAATGAGCAGTTCTTC. This gives the protein CASSRESGGNINEQFF.

This chain joins TRBV27 and TRBJ2-5; TRBD1 matches 9 bases. CDR1 and CDR2 (germline): MNHEY, SMNVEV (reference sequence). Germline trimming cut 4 bases from V and 5 bases from J; bases unmatched to any gene: 8. This CDR3 has 15 residues. CDR3 in DNA: TGTGCCAGCAGTTCAAACACAGGGGGCCGTGAGACCCAGTACTTC. Encoded protein: CASSSNTGGRETQYF.

The rearrangement joins TRBV11-2 to TRBJ2-1; D is perhaps TRBD1 or TRBD2 (5 bases each). The CDR3 runs to 14 residues. CDR1 is SGHAT, CDR2 FQNNGV, per germline. Trimming left V 5 bases short and J 2 bases short, with 10 bases between. In DNA form, the CDR3 reads TGTGCCAGCAGCCCCGGGACCCCCTACAATGAGCAGTTCTTC. Its protein is CASSPGTPYNEQFF.

This clonotype has ten or more counts. The V gene is TRBV7-2, the J gene TRBJ1-1; D is uncertain. This CDR3 contains 15 residues. Trimming took 5 bases from V and 1 from J, leaving 14 bases between them. CDR1 is SGHTA and CDR2 is FQGNSA in the germline V gene. CDR3 protein: CASSLSGSANTEAFF. The CDR3 DNA sequence: TGTGCCAGCAGCCTATCCGGTTCGGCGAACACTGAAGCTTTCTTT.

This sequence joins TRBV3-1 and TRBJ1-1; 8 bases align to TRBD1. The trim removed 5 bases at V and 11 bases at J, leaving 10 bases unmatched. The CDR3 is made up of 13 amino acids. Per germline, CDR1 LGHDT and CDR2 YNNKEL (reference sequence). In DNA form, the CDR3 reads TGTGCCAGCAGCTTACGGACAGGGAGAGAGGCTTTCTTT. It codes for CASSLRTGREAFF.

The V gene is TRBV29-1, the J gene TRBJ1-2, with D unclear. The CDR3 extends over 13 amino acids. Germline loops: CDR1 SQVTM, CDR2 ANQGSEA. The ends were cut back, 3 bases at V and 6 bases at J, with 14 bases in the middle. CDR3 nucleotides: TGCAGCGTTGATAAGGTTTTTGGGGATGGCTACACCTTC. This translates into CSVDKVFGDGYTF.

This chain connects TRBV5-1 to TRBJ2-1, with 12 nucleotides matching TRBD2. The germline CDR1 and CDR2 sequences are SGHRS and YFSETQ. There are 16 residues in the CDR3. V trimming: 4 bases; J trimming: 3 bases; junction bases outside the gene matches: 5. DNA of the CDR3: TGCGCCAGCAGCGCACGGACTAGCGGGGACTACAATGAGCAGTTCTTC. Amino acid sequence: CASSARTSGDYNEQFF. The entire variable domain, with the rest obtained from reference TRBV5-1 and TRBJ2-1, is as follows: KAGVTQTPRYLIKTRGQQVTLSCSPISGHRSVSWYQQTPGQGLQFLFEYFSETQRNKGNFPGRFSGRQFSNSRSEMNVSTLELGDSALYLCASSARTSGDYNEQFFGPGTRLTVL.

The chain combines TRBV20-1 with TRBJ2-7; 7 nucleotides match TRBD1. The CDR3 contains 16 residues. Germline V gene lookup returns CDR1 DFQATT and CDR2 SNEGSKA (reference sequence). After removal of 4 bases from V and 0 bases from J, the junction contained 12 bases not matched to a gene. CDR3 sequence (DNA): TGCAGTGCTACAAGCCTTACAGGGGTTAGCTCCTACGAGCAGTACTTC. Translation: CSATSLTGVSSYEQYF.

V and J are TRBV20-1 and TRBJ1-1; D uncertain. CDR1 DFQATT and CDR2 SNEGSKA come from the germline V gene (reference sequence). The CDR3 contains 12 residues. Trimming cost V 6 bases and J 0 bases, with 8 bases left between them. CDR3 DNA: TGCAGTGCCCAGTTTCTGAACACTGAAGCTTTCTTT. This sequence encodes CSAQFLNTEAFF.

This clonotype was seen a few times. The chain joins TRBV7-2 to TRBJ2-7, with D possibly TRBD1 on 6 matching bases. Gene TRBJ2-5 matches the end of the DNA better, so the J call may be wrong. Germline CDR1 is SGHTA and CDR2 is FQGNSA. This CDR3 has 15 residues. The CDR3 DNA reads as TGTGCCAGCAGCTTAGGAGTGTTAGGGGGAAAGACCCAGTACTTC. As protein: CASSLGVLGGKTQYF.